The subject of this entry is one T cell receptor beta chain. TCRdb's table, derived via immunoSEQ multiplex PCR, lists solely in-frame clones and lacks some. The data contain around 160,000 clones, 75% to 95% of them singletons. This entry comes from a study of cytomegalovirus exposure and HLA in healthy donors. J gave up 0 bases and V 4 bases, and 7 bases lay outside the gene matches. CDR3 size: 18 residues. Looked up from germline, CDR1 is SNHLY and CDR2 is FYNNEI. The chain couples TRBV2 to TRBJ2-2; 11 nucleotides align to TRBD2. The receptor was isolated from a woman under 30 in good health and CMV-seropositive. The sequencing input was PBMCs. The CDR3 reads CASSVSLAGAANTGELFF. CDR3 bases: TGTGCCAGCAGTGTGTCACTAGCGGGGGCCGCGAACACCGGGGAGCTGTTTTTT.